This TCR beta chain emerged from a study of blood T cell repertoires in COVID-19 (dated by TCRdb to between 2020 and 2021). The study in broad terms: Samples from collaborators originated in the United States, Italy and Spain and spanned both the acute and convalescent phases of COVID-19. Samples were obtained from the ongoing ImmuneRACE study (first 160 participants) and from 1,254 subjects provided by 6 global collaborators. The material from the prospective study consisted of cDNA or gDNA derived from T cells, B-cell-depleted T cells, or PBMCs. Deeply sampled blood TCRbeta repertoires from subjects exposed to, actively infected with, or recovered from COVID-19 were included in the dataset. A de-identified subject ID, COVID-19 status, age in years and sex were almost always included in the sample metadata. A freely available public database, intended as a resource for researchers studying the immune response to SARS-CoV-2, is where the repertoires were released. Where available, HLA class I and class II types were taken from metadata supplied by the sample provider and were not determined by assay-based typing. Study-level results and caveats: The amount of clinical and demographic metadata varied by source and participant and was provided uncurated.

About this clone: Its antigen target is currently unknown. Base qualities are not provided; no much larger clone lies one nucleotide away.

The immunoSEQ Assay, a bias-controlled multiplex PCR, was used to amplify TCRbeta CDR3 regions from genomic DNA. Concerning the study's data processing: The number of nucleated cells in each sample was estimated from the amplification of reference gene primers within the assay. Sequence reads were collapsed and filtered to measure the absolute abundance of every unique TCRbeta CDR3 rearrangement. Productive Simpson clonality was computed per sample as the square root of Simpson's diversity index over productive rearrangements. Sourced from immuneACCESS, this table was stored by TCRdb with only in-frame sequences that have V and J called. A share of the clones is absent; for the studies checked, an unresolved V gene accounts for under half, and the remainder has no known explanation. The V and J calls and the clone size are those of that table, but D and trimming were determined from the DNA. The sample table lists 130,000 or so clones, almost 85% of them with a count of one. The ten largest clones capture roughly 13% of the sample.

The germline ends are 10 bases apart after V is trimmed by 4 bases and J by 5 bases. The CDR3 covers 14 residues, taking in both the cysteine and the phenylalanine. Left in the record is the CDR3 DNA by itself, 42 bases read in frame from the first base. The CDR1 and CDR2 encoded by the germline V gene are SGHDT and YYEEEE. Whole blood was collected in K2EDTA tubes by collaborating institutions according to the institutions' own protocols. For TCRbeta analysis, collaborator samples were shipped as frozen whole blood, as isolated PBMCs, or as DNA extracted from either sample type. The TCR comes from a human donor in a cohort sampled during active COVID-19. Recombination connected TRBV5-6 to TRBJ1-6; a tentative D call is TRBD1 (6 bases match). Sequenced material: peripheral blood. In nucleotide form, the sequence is TGTGCCAGCAGCCTCCGGGACAATAATTCACCCCTCCACTTT. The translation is CASSLRDNNSPLHF.